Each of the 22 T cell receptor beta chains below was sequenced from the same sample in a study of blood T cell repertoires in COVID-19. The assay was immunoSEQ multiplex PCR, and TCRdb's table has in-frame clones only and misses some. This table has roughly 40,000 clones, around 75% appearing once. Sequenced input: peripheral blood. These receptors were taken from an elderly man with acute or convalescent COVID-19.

CDR3 region: CASSLPPSYEQYF. CDR3 coding DNA: TGTGCCAGCAGCTTGCCCCCGTCCTACGAGCAGTACTTC. The chain is built from TRBV5-4 and TRBJ2-7; D unresolved. The CDR3 is made up of 13 amino acids. V lost 1 base to trimming and J lost 1 base, with 6 bases between them. Germline CDR1 SGHNT, CDR2 YYREEE (reference sequence).

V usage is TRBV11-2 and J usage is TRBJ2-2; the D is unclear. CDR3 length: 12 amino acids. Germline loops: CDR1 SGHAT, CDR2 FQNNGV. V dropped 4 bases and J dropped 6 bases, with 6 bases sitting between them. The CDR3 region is CASSSLSGELFF. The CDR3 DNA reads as TGTGCCAGCAGCTCTCTTTCCGGGGAGCTGTTTTTT.

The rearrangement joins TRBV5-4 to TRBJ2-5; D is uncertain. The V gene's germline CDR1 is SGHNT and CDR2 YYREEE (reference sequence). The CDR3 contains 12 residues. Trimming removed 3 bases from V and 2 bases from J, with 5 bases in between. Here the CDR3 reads CASSWPQETQYF. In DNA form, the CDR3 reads TGTGCCAGCAGCTGGCCTCAAGAGACCCAGTACTTC. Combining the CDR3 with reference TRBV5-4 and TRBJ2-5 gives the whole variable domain ETGVTQSPTHLIKTRGQQVTLRCSSQSGHNTVSWYQQALGQGPQFIFQYYREEENGRGNFPPRFSGLQFPNYSSELNVNALELDDSALYLCASSWPQETQYFGPGTRLLVL.

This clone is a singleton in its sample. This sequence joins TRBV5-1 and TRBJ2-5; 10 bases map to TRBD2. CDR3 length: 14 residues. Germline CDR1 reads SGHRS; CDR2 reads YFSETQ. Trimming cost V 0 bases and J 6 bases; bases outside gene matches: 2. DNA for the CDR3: TGCGCCAGCAGCTTGGAACTAGCGGGGCAGACCCAGTACTTC. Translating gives CASSLELAGQTQYF.

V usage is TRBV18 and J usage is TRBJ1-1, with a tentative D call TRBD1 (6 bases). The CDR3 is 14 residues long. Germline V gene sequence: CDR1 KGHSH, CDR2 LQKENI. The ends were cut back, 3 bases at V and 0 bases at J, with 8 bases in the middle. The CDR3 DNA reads TGTGCCAGCTCACCCACAGGGATGAACACTGAAGCTTTCTTT. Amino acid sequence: CASSPTGMNTEAFF.

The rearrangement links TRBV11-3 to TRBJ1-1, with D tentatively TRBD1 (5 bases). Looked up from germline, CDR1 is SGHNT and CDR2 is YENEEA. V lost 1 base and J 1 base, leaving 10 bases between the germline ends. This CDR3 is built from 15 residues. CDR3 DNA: TGTGCCAGCAGCTTAGGGGGAACAGGGAACACTGAAGCTTTCTTT. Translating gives CASSLGGTGNTEAFF.

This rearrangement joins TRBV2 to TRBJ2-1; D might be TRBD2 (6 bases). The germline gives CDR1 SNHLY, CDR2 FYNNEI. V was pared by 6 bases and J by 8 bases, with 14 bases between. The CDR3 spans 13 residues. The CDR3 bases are TGTGCCAGCAGCAAACCTCGGGGGTATGAGCAGTTCTTC. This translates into CASSKPRGYEQFF. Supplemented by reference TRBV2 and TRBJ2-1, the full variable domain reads EPEVTQTPSHQVTQMGQEVILRCVPISNHLYFYWYRQILGQKVEFLVSFYNNEISEKSEIFDDQFSVERPDGSNFTLKIRSTKLEDSAMYFCASSKPRGYEQFFGPGTRLTVL.

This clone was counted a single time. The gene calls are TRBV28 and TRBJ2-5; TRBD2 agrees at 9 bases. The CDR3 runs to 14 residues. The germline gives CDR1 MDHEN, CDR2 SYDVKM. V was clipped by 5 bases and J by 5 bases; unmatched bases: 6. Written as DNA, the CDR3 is TGTGCCAGCAGTCGGATAGCGGGAGATGAGACCCAGTACTTC. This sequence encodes CASSRIAGDETQYF.

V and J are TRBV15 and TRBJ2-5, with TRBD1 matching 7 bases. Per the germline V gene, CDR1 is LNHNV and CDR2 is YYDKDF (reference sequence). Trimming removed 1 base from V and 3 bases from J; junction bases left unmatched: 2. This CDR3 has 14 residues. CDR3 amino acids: CATSRGGTEETQYF. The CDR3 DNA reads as TGTGCCACCAGCAGAGGTGGGACAGAAGAGACCCAGTACTTC.

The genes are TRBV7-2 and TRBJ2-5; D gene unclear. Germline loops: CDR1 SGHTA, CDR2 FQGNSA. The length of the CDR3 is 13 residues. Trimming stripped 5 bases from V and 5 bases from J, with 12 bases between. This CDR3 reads CASSRSVGETQYF. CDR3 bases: TGTGCCAGCAGCCGATCAGTCGGGGAGACCCAGTACTTC.

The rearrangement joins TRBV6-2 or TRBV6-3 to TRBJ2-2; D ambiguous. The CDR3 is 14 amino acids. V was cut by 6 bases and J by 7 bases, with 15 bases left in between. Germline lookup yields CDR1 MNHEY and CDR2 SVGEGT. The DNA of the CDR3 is TGTGCCAGCAGCCTGAGGTATTCGGGCGGGGAGCTGTTTTTT. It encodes CASSLRYSGGELFF.

The CDR3 is CASSLTRQGTYNEQFF. CDR3 sequence (DNA): TGCGCCAGCAGCCTTACGAGACAGGGGACCTACAATGAGCAGTTCTTC. The J gene is TRBJ2-1, the V gene TRBV5-1, with 8 bases lining up with TRBD1. Germline V gene data show CDR1 as SGHRS and CDR2 as YFSETQ. The CDR3 runs 16 residues. Trimming cost V 4 bases and J 2 bases; bases outside gene matches: 8.

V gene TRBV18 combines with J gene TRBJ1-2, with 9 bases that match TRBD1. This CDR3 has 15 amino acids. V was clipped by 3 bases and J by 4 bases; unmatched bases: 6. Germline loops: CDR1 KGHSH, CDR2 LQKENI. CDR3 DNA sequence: TGTGCCAGCTCACCCCCCCGACAGGGGGGCTATGGCTACACCTTC. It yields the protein CASSPPRQGGYGYTF.

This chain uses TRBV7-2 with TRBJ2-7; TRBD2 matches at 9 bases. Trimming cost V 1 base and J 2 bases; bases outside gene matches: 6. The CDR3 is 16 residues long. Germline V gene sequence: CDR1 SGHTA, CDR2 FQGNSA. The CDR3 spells CASSLGAGGRTYEQYF. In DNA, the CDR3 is TGTGCCAGCAGCTTAGGTGCGGGGGGGAGGACCTACGAGCAGTACTTC.

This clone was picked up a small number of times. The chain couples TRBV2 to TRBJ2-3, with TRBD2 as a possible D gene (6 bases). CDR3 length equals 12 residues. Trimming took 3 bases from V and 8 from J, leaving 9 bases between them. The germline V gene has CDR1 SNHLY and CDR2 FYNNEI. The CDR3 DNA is TGTGCCAGCAGTGAGGGGGGTTTTACGCAGTATTTT. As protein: CASSEGGFTQYF.

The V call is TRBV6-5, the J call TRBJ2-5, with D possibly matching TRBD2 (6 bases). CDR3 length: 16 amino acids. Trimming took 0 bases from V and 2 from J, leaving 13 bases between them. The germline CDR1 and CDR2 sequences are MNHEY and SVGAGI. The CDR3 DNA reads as TGTGCCAGCAGTTACTCCCTTTGGGGAGGACAAGAGACCCAGTACTTC. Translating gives CASSYSLWGGQETQYF.

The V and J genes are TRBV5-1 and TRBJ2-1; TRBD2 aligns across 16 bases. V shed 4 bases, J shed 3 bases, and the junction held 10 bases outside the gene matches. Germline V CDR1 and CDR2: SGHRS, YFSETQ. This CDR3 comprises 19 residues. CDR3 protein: CASSATGTSGRGGYNEQFF. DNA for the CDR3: TGCGCCAGCAGCGCCACCGGGACTAGCGGGAGGGGGGGCTACAATGAGCAGTTCTTC. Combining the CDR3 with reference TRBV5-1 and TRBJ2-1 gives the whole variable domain KAGVTQTPRYLIKTRGQQVTLSCSPISGHRSVSWYQQTPGQGLQFLFEYFSETQRNKGNFPGRFSGRQFSNSRSEMNVSTLELGDSALYLCASSATGTSGRGGYNEQFFGPGTRLTVL.

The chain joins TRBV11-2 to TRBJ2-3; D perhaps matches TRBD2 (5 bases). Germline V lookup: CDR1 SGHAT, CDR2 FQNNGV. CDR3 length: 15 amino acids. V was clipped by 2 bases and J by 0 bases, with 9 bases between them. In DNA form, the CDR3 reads TGTGCCAGCAGCTTACGGCGGGCAAGCACAGATACGCAGTATTTT. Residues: CASSLRRASTDTQYF.

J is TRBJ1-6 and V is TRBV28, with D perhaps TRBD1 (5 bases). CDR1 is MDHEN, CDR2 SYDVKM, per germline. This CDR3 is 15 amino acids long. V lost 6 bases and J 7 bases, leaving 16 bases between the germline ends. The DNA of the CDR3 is TGTGCCAGCAGGAGAGAGTACCCAGGGAATTCACCCCTCCACTTT. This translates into CASRREYPGNSPLHF.

The CDR3 reads CASSLKPGYEQYF. As DNA, the CDR3 is TGTGCCAGCAGCTTAAAACCCGGGTACGAGCAGTACTTC. This chain joins TRBV7-3 and TRBJ2-7; D ambiguous. Per germline, CDR1 SGHTA and CDR2 FQGTGA. The CDR3 covers 13 residues. V shed 1 base and J shed 4 bases, with 8 bases lying between them.

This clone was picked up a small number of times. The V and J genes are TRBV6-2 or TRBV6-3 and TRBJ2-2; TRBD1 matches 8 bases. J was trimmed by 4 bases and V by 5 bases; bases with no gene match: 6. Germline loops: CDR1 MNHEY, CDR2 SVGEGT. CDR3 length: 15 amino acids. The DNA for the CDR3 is TGTGCCAGCAGTAAGGGACAGGTCCTCACCGGGGAGCTGTTTTTT. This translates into CASSKGQVLTGELFF.

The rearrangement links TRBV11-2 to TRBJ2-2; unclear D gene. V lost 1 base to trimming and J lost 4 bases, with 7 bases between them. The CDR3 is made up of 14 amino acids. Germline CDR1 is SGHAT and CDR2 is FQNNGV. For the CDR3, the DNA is TGTGCCAGCAGCTTAGGACTCTTCACCGGGGAGCTGTTTTTT. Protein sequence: CASSLGLFTGELFF.